The T cell receptor (beta chain) under discussion was sequenced for a study of blood T cell repertoires in COVID-19. Sequenced by immunoSEQ multiplex PCR; TCRdb stores in-frame clones only, minus some. In the table there are under 350,000 clones, roughly 85% of which are singletons. This clone appeared a single time. CDR3 length: 13 residues. Deletions cut 5 bases from V and 6 bases from J, with 13 bases between. The germline V gene has CDR1 SEHNR and CDR2 FQNEAQ (reference sequence). Sequencing used peripheral blood. This clonotype was obtained from a man between 60 and 70 years old who had recovered from COVID-19. The genes are TRBV7-9 and TRBJ1-1; TRBD1 might be the D (6 bases). CDR3: CASSRPGGPEAFF. In DNA, the CDR3 is TGTGCCAGCAGCCGCCCGGGGGGCCCTGAAGCTTTCTTT.